This T cell receptor (beta chain) is from a study of early T cells in non-severe SARS-CoV-2 infection. Germline V CDR1 and CDR2: MNHEY, SVGEGT. Trimming shortened V by 0 bases and J by 7 bases, and 12 bases separated the two germline ends. The CDR3 consists of 14 residues. TCRdb processed the 5' RACE reads anew with MiXCR; each CDR3 protein has one entry. This table has about 83,000 distinct CDR3 sequences, roughly 13% appearing once. This clonotype was found many times. The sample consisted of whole blood. This sequence originates from an adult who was a healthcare worker with PCR-confirmed SARS-CoV-2 infection or an uninfected control (not recorded which). The V gene is TRBV6-2 or TRBV6-3, the J gene TRBJ2-5; D possibly corresponds to TRBD2 (5 bases). The CDR3 here is CASSYSDFGGTQYF. CDR3 DNA: TGTGCCAGCAGTTACTCGGACTTCGGCGGGACCCAGTACTTC.